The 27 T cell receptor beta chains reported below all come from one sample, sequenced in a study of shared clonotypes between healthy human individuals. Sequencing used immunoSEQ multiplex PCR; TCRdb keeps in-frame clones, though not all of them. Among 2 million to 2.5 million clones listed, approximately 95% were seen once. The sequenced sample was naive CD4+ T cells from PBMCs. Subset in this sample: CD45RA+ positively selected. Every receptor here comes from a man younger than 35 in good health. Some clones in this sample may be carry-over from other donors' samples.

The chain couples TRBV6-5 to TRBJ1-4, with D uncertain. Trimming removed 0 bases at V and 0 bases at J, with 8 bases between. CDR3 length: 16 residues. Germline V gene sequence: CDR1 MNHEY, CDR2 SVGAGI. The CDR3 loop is CASSYSMAATNEKLFF. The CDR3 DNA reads TGTGCCAGCAGTTACTCTATGGCAGCAACTAATGAAAAACTGTTTTTT.

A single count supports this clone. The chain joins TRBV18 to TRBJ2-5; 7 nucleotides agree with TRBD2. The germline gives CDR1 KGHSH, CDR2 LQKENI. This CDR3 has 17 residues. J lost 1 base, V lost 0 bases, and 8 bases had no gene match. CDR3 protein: CASSPPSSSGVQETQYF. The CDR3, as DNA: TGTGCCAGCTCACCACCGTCTTCTAGCGGAGTCCAAGAGACCCAGTACTTC.

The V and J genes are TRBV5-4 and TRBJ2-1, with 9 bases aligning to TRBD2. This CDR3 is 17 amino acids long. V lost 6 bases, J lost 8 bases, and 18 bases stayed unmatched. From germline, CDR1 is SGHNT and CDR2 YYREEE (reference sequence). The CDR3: CASTRLAGRDWVDEQFF. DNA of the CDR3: TGTGCCAGCACCCGCCTAGCGGGACGTGATTGGGTAGATGAGCAGTTCTTC.

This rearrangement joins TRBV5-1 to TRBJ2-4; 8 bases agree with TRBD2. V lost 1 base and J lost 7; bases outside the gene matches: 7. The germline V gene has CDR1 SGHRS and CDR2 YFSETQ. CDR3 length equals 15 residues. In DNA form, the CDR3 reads TGCGCCAGCAGCTTGAGAGGGCTAGCGGGCAACATTCAGTACTTC. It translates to CASSLRGLAGNIQYF.

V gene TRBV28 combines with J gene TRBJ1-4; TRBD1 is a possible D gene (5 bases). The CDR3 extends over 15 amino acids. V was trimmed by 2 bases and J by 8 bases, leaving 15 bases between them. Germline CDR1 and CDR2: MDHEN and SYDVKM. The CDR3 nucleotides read TGTGCCAGCAGTTTAGGGACCCTACAGGAGGAAAAACTGTTTTTT. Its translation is CASSLGTLQEEKLFF.

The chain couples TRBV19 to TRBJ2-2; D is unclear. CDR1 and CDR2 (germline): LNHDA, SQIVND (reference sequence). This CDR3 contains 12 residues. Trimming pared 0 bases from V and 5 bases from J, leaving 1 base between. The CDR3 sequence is CASSIETGELFF. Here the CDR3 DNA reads TGTGCCAGTAGTATAGAGACCGGGGAGCTGTTTTTT.

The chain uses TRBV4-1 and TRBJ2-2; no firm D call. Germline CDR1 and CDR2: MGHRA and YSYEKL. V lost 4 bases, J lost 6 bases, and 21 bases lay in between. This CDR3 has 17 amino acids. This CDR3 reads CASSPASNHIAAGELFF. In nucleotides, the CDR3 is TGCGCCAGCAGCCCGGCCTCTAATCATATCGCGGCCGGGGAGCTGTTTTTT.

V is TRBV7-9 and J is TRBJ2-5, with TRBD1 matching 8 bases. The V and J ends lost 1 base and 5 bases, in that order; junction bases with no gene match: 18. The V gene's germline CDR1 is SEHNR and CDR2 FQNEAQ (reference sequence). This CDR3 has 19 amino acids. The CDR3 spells CASSLVRPPRRTGLETQYF. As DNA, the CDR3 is TGTGCCAGCAGCTTAGTTCGGCCCCCGCGCAGGACAGGGCTGGAGACCCAGTACTTC. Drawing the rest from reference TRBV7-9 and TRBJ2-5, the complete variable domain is DTGVSQNPRHKITKRGQNVTFRCDPISEHNRLYWYRQTLGQGPEFLTYFQNEAQLEKSRLLSDRFSAERPKGSFSTLEIQRTEQGDSAMYLCASSLVRPPRRTGLETQYFGPGTRLLVL.

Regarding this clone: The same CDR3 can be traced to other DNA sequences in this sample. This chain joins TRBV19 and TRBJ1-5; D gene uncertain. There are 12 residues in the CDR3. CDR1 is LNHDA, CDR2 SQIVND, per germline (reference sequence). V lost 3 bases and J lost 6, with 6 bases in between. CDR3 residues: CASSIVGQPQHF. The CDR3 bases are TGTGCCAGTAGTATTGTGGGTCAGCCCCAGCATTTT.

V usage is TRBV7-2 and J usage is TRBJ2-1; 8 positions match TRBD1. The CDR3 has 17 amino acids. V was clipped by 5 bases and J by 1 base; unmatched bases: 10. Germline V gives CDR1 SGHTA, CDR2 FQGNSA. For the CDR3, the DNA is TGTGCCAGCAGCCAGGCAGGGGGCGGGACGTCCTACAATGAGCAGTTCTTC. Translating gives CASSQAGGGTSYNEQFF.

CDR3 sequence (DNA): TGTGCCAGCAGTCCTTGGACTAGCGGGCGCTCCTACGAGCAGTACTTC. This translates into CASSPWTSGRSYEQYF. V gene TRBV27 combines with J gene TRBJ2-7, with TRBD2 matching 11 bases. The length of the CDR3 is 16 residues. Germline V CDR1 and CDR2: MNHEY, SMNVEV (reference sequence). The trim removed 5 bases at V and 0 bases at J, leaving 6 bases unmatched.

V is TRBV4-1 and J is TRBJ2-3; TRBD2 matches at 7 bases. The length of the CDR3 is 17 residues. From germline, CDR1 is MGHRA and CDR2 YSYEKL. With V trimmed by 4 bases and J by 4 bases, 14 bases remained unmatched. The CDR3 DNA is TGCGCCAGCAGCCCTGGACTGTTAGCGGGTAGGGCAGATACGCAGTATTTT. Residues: CASSPGLLAGRADTQYF.

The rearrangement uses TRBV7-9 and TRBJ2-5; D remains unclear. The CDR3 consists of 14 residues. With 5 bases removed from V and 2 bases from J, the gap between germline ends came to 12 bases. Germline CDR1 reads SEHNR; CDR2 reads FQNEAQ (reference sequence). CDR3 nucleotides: TGTGCCAGCAGCCCTAGGATCTTTCAAGAGACCCAGTACTTC. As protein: CASSPRIFQETQYF.

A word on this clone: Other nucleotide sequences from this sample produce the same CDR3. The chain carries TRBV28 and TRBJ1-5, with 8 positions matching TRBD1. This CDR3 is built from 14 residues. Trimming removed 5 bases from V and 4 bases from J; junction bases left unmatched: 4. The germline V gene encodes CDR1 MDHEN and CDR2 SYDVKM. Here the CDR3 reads CASSLGQVNQPQHF. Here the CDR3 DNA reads TGTGCCAGCAGTCTGGGACAGGTAAATCAGCCCCAGCATTTT.

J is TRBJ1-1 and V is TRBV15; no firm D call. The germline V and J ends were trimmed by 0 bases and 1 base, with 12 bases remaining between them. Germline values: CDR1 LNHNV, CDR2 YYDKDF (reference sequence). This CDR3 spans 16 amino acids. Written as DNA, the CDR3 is TGTGCCACCAGCAGAGATCCAGCTGGAAAGAACACTGAAGCTTTCTTT. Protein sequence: CATSRDPAGKNTEAFF.

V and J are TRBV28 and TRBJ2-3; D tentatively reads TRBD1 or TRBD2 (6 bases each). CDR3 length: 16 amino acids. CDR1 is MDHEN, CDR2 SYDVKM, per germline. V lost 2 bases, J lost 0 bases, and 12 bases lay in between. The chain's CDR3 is CASSLHGGSSTDTQYF. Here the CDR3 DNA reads TGTGCCAGCAGTTTACACGGGGGCTCTAGCACAGATACGCAGTATTTT.

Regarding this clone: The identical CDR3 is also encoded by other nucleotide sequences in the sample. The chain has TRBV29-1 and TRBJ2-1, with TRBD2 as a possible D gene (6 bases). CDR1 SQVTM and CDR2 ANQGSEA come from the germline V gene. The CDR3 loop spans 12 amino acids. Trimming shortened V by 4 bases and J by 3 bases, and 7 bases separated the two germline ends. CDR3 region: CSVGRVYNEQFF. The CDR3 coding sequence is TGCAGCGTTGGGAGGGTCTACAATGAGCAGTTCTTC.

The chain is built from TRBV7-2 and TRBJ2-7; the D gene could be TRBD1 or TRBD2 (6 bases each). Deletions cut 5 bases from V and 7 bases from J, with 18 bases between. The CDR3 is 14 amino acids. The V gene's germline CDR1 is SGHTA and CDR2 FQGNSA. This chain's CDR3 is CASSLTGAAREQYF. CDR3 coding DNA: TGTGCCAGCAGCCTAACGGGGGCTGCTCGGGAGCAGTACTTC.

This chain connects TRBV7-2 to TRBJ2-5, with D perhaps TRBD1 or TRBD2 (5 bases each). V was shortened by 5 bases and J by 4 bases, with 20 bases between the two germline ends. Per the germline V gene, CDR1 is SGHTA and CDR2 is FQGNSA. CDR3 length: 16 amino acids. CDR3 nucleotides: TGTGCCAGCAGCCCGGGGCCGGGCCGAGAGGGAGAGACCCAGTACTTC. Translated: CASSPGPGREGETQYF.

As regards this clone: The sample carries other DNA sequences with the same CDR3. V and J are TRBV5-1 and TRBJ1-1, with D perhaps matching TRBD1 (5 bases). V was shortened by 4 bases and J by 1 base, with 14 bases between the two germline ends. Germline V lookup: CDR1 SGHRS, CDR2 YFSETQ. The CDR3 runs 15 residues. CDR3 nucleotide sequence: TGCGCCAGCAGCCCCCTGGTAGGGGCGAACACTGAAGCTTTCTTT. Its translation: CASSPLVGANTEAFF.

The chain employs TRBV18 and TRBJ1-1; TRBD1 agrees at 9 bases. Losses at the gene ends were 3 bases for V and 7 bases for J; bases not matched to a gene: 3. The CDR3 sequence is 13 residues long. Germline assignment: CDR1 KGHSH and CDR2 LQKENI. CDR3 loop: CASSPGQGSEAFF. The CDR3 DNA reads TGTGCCAGCTCACCGGGACAGGGAAGTGAAGCTTTCTTT.

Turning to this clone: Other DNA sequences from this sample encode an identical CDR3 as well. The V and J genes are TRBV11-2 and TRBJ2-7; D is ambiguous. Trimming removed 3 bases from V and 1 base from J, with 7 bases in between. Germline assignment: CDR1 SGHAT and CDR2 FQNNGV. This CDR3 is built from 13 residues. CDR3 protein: CASSLGRSYEQYF. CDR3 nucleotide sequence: TGTGCCAGCAGCTTGGGCCGATCCTACGAGCAGTACTTC.

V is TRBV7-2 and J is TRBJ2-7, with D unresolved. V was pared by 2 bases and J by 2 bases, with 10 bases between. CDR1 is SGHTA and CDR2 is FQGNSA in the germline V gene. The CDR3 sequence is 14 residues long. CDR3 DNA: TGTGCCAGCAGCTTATGGCAGGAGACCTACGAGCAGTACTTC. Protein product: CASSLWQETYEQYF.

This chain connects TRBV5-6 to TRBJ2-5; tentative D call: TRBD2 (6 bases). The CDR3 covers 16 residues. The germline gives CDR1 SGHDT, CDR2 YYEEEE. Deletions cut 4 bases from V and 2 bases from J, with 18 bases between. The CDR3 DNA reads TGTGCCAGCAGCGAAGCATGGAAGGGAGGACAAGAGACCCAGTACTTC. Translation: CASSEAWKGGQETQYF.

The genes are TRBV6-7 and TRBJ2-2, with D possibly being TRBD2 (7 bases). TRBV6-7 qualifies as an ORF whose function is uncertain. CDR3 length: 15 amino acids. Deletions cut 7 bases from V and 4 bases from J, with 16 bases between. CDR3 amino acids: CASTKGGRTTGELFF. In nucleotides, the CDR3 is TGTGCCAGCACCAAGGGGGGGCGGACCACCGGGGAGCTGTTTTTT.

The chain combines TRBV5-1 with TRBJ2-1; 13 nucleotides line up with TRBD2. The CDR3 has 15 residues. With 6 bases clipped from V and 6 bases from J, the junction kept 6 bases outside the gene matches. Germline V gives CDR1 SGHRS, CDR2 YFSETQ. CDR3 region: CASTPLAGGSNEQFF. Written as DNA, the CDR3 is TGCGCCAGCACCCCACTAGCGGGAGGGAGCAATGAGCAGTTCTTC. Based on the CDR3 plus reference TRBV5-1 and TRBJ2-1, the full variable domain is KAGVTQTPRYLIKTRGQQVTLSCSPISGHRSVSWYQQTPGQGLQFLFEYFSETQRNKGNFPGRFSGRQFSNSRSEMNVSTLELGDSALYLCASTPLAGGSNEQFFGPGTRLTVL.

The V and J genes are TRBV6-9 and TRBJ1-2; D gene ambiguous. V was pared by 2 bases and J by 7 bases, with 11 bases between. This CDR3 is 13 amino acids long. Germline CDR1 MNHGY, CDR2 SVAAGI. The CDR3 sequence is CASSYNGPVGYTF. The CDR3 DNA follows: TGTGCCAGCAGTTATAACGGACCGGTTGGCTACACCTTC.